This TCR beta chain came from a study of blood T cell repertoires in COVID-19. Overall study context: Acute and convalescent COVID-19 samples came from the United States, Italy and Spain. T cells, B-cell-depleted T cells, or PBMCs provided the cDNA or gDNA that served as material.

This clone was counted a few times. Original handling: Reference gene primer amplification gave nucleated cell count estimates. TCRdb's table, derived via immunoSEQ multiplex PCR, lists solely in-frame clones and lacks some. V and J calls and clone size are as listed in that table; D and trimming were resolved from the DNA. The sample records some 250,000 clones, approximately 88% being singletons. J gave up 6 bases and V 5 bases, and 11 bases lay outside the gene matches. The germline gives CDR1 GTSNPN, CDR2 SVGIG (reference sequence). This CDR3 is 14 amino acids long. This receptor was taken from a woman in her 30s with acute or convalescent COVID-19. Sequencing input: peripheral blood. This chain connects TRBV30 to TRBJ1-2; 8 bases match TRBD1. CDR3 nucleotides: TGTGCCTGGGAAAAACCGGGACAGGTCCATGGCTACACCTTC. Translated, it gives CAWEKPGQVHGYTF.